The next 17 T cell receptor beta chains were all read from a single sample in a study of cytomegalovirus exposure and HLA in healthy donors. Both 60 Vbeta primers and 13 Jbeta primers went into the PCR. Measured with immunoSEQ multiplex PCR; TCRdb has only the in-frame clones, and not every one. Seen here are 150,000 or so clones, 65% to 80% observed once, and the top ten hold nearly 4%. Sequencing was performed on PBMCs. All receptors come from a male donor in good health and CMV-seronegative.

The genes are TRBV29-1 and TRBJ2-7; maybe TRBD1 (6 bases). Trimming removed 3 bases from V and 3 bases from J, with 18 bases in between. CDR3 length equals 15 residues. Per the germline V gene, CDR1 is SQVTM and CDR2 is ANQGSEA. The CDR3 spells CSVDSGAGALYEQYF. The CDR3 DNA follows: TGCAGCGTTGATTCCGGGGCAGGGGCTCTCTACGAGCAGTACTTC.

This clone was detected only a few times. The gene calls are TRBV5-8 and TRBJ2-7; 7 bases line up with TRBD1. The CDR3 is 15 amino acids. The germline gives CDR1 SGHTS, CDR2 YDEGEE. With 0 bases clipped from V and 2 bases from J, the junction kept 5 bases outside the gene matches. Here the CDR3 reads CASSLGTGTTYEQYF. The DNA of the CDR3 is TGTGCCAGCAGCTTGGGGACAGGTACAACCTACGAGCAGTACTTC. Together with reference TRBV5-8 and TRBJ2-7, the CDR3 gives the full variable domain: EAGVTQSPTHLIKTRGQQATLRCSPISGHTSVYWYQQALGLGLQFLLWYDEGEERNRGNFPPRFSGRQFPNYSSELNVNALELEDSALYLCASSLGTGTTYEQYFGPGTRLTVT.

The chain combines TRBV6-5 with TRBJ1-6; 7 bases map to TRBD1. Germline lookup yields CDR1 MNHEY and CDR2 SVGAGI. The CDR3 loop spans 13 amino acids. J lost 8 bases, V lost 6 bases, and 4 bases had no gene match. The CDR3 spells CASSRQGYSPLHF. The CDR3 DNA reads as TGTGCCAGCAGCCGACAGGGATATTCACCCCTCCACTTT.

The chain employs TRBV7-9 and TRBJ2-7; TRBD2 agrees at 7 bases. The CDR3 length is 14 residues. The germline CDR1 and CDR2 sequences are SEHNR and FQNEAQ (reference sequence). V lost 4 bases and J lost 3; bases outside the gene matches: 6. The CDR3 sequence is CASSYGEGNYEQYF. CDR3 in DNA: TGTGCCAGCAGCTATGGGGAGGGTAACTACGAGCAGTACTTC.

This chain links TRBV6-5 with TRBJ2-3; 10 positions match TRBD1. Germline trimming cut 0 bases from V and 1 base from J; bases unmatched to any gene: 1. Germline CDR1 reads MNHEY; CDR2 reads SVGAGI. The CDR3 length is 16 residues. CDR3 DNA sequence: TGTGCCAGCAGTTACTCTGGGACAGGGGGCACAGATACGCAGTATTTT. Its translation is CASSYSGTGGTDTQYF.

The chain couples TRBV6-6 to TRBJ2-1, with D perhaps matching TRBD2 (6 bases). The V gene's germline CDR1 is MNHNY and CDR2 SVGAGI (reference sequence). V lost 5 bases and J lost 0, with 14 bases in between. CDR3 length equals 16 residues. CDR3 in amino acids: CASSPPRGSSYNEQFF. CDR3 DNA: TGTGCCAGCAGTCCCCCCCGGGGGAGCTCCTACAATGAGCAGTTCTTC.

The chain carries TRBV25-1 and TRBJ2-3; TRBD1 is a possible D gene (5 bases). The CDR3 loop spans 14 amino acids. Germline-derived CDR1 and CDR2 are MGHDK and SYGVNS. V lost 3 bases and J 3 bases, leaving 10 bases between the germline ends. CDR3 nucleotide sequence: TGTGCCAGCAGTGACCAAGGGGTGACAGATACGCAGTATTTT. It is translated as CASSDQGVTDTQYF.

Remarks on this clone: Germline and junction disagree at one end, which may indicate a read error. This chain connects TRBV2 to TRBJ1-6; 9 bases match TRBD1. From germline, CDR1 is SNHLY and CDR2 FYNNEI. The CDR3 is 16 residues long. In DNA form, the CDR3 reads TGTGCCAGCAGCGACGCCTTACAGGGGGCAGGATCACCCCCCCACTTT. Protein: CASSDALQGAGSPPHF.

The chain employs TRBV27 and TRBJ2-7, with D possibly matching TRBD2 (5 bases). Germline CDR1 MNHEY, CDR2 SMNVEV (reference sequence). V lost 0 bases, J lost 3 bases, and 15 bases lay in between. This CDR3 comprises 16 residues. The CDR3 spells CASSLSDPGSGYEQYF. DNA of the CDR3: TGTGCCAGCAGTTTATCGGATCCGGGGAGCGGCTACGAGCAGTACTTC.

The chain is built from TRBV5-1 and TRBJ1-1; TRBD1 is a possible D gene (5 bases). The V gene lost 4 bases and the J gene lost 5 bases, with 15 bases spanning the gap. Germline lookup yields CDR1 SGHRS and CDR2 YFSETQ. CDR3 size: 14 residues. CDR3 loop: CASSRLGGGTEAFF. CDR3 bases: TGCGCCAGCAGCCGACTGGGGGGAGGAACTGAAGCTTTCTTT.

V is TRBV5-6 and J is TRBJ2-5; 12 bases are a match to TRBD2. V gave up 2 bases and J gave up 5 bases; unmatched junction bases: 10. The V gene's germline CDR1 is SGHDT and CDR2 YYEEEE. The CDR3 is made up of 17 amino acids. CDR3 bases: TGTGCCAGCAGCTTCCTACTAGCGGGGGGTTCTCACGAGACCCAGTACTTC. As protein: CASSFLLAGGSHETQYF.

Here the CDR3 DNA reads TGTGCCAGCAGTTTGGCCGGGACATCATCCTACGAGCAGTACTTC. Residues: CASSLAGTSSYEQYF. This chain connects TRBV27 to TRBJ2-7, with D perhaps matching TRBD1 (6 bases). V was cut by 3 bases and J by 1 base, with 13 bases left in between. Germline lookup yields CDR1 MNHEY and CDR2 SMNVEV (reference sequence). This CDR3 has 15 amino acids.

The chain joins TRBV6-1 to TRBJ1-5; weak D call: TRBD1 (6 bases). With 2 bases removed from V and 0 bases from J, the gap between germline ends came to 17 bases. There are 18 residues in the CDR3. CDR1 MNHNS and CDR2 SASEGT come from the germline V gene. In DNA form, the CDR3 reads TGTGCCAGCAGTGAAAAGGCAGGGGCAGTCCATAGCAATCAGCCCCAGCATTTT. Amino acid sequence: CASSEKAGAVHSNQPQHF.

The CDR3 sequence: CASTLGGHTEAFF. CDR3 in DNA: TGTGCCAGCACCCTAGGGGGCCACACTGAAGCTTTCTTT. J is TRBJ1-1 and V is TRBV7-2; 7 nucleotides agree with TRBD1. The CDR3 extends over 13 amino acids. Germline V gene data show CDR1 as SGHTA and CDR2 as FQGNSA. V gave up 7 bases and J gave up 3 bases; unmatched junction bases: 5.

The chain links TRBV19 to TRBJ1-2, with TRBD1 matching over 9 bases. With 6 bases clipped from V and 4 bases from J, the junction kept 15 bases outside the gene matches. CDR3 length: 17 amino acids. Germline values: CDR1 LNHDA, CDR2 SQIVND (reference sequence). CDR3 in DNA: TGTGCCAGTAGCCCCCGGGACAGGGCCCTTCAGGCCTATGGCTACACCTTC. This codes for CASSPRDRALQAYGYTF.

This chain joins TRBV2 and TRBJ2-7, with D possibly matching TRBD1 (5 bases). In germline, CDR1 is SNHLY, CDR2 FYNNEI. CDR3 length: 14 residues. V lost 2 bases, J lost 4 bases, and 12 bases lay in between. The CDR3 coding sequence is TGTGCCAGCAGTGAATTTCAGGGTATGTACGAGCAGTACTTC. This codes for CASSEFQGMYEQYF.

The chain recombines TRBV19 with TRBJ1-1; 12 positions match TRBD1. Per germline, CDR1 LNHDA and CDR2 SQIVND (reference sequence). Trimming at V came to 5 bases and at J to 5 bases, leaving 12 bases not matched to a gene. The CDR3 totals 17 residues. CDR3 sequence (DNA): TGTGCCAGTAGTTTCCGGGACAGGGGGCCTGGAAGGACTGAAGCTTTCTTT. This sequence encodes CASSFRDRGPGRTEAFF. The whole variable domain, remainder taken from reference TRBV19 and TRBJ1-1, is DGGITQSPKYLFRKEGQNVTLSCEQNLNHDAMYWYRQDPGQGLRLIYYSQIVNDFQKGDIAEGYSVSREKKESFPLTVTSAQKNPTAFYLCASSFRDRGPGRTEAFFGQGTRLTVV.